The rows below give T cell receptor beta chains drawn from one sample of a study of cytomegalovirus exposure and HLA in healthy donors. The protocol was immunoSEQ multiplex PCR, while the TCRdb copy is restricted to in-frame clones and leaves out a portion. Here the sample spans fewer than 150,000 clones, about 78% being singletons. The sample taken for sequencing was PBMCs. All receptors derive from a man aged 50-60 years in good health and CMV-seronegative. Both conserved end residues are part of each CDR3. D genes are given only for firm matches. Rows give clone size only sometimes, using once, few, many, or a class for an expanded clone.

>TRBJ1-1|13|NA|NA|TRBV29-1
CSVARERNTEAFF
TGCAGCGTCGCCCGGGAGCGGAACACTGAAGCTTTCTTT
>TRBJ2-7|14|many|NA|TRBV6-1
CASTGGQYSYEQYF
TGTGCCAGCACCGGGGGACAGTACTCCTACGAGCAGTACTTC
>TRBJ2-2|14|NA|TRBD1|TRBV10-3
CATGTGKVTGELFF
TGTGCCACAGGGACAGGGAAAGTGACCGGGGAGCTGTTTTTT
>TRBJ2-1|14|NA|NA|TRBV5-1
CASSLGDQYNEQFF
TGCGCCAGCAGCTTAGGAGACCAATACAATGAGCAGTTCTTC
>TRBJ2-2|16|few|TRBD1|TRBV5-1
CASSGNRGQNTGELFF
TGCGCCAGCAGCGGCAACAGGGGGCAGAACACCGGGGAGCTGTTTTTT
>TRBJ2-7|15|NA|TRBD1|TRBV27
CASSLSAGGSYEQYF
TGTGCCAGCAGTTTATCGGCAGGGGGCTCCTACGAGCAGTACTTC
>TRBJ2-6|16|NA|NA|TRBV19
CASSMYRPVGANVLTF
TGTGCCAGTAGTATGTACAGGCCGGTTGGGGCCAACGTCCTGACTTTC
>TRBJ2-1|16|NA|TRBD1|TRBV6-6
CASSKTSGQGLGEQFF
TGTGCCAGCAGTAAAACATCGGGACAGGGGTTGGGTGAGCAGTTCTTC
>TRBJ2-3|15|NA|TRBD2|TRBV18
CASSPIAGSADTQYF
TGTGCCAGCTCCCCAATAGCGGGATCGGCAGATACGCAGTATTTT
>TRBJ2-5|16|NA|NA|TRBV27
CASSLRGDSSTWTQYF
TGTGCCAGCAGCCTTAGGGGGGACAGCTCTACATGGACCCAGTACTTC
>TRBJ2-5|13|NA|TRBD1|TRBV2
CASSQGQGGEQYF
TGTGCCAGCAGTCAGGGACAGGGCGGTGAGCAGTACTTC
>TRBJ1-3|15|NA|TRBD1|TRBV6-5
CASRSGQGNGNTIYF
TGTGCCAGCAGGAGCGGACAGGGGAACGGAAACACCATATATTTT
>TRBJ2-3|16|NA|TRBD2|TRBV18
CASSRNGGGNTDTQYF
TGTGCCAGCTCCCGAAACGGCGGGGGAAACACAGATACGCAGTATTTT
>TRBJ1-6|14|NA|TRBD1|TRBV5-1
CASSFGTADSPLHF
TGCGCCAGCAGCTTCGGGACAGCCGATTCACCCCTCCACTTT
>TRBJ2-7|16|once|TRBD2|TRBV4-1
CASSRSGTSGSHEQYF
TGCGCCAGCAGCCGGTCCGGGACTAGCGGGAGCCACGAGCAGTACTTC
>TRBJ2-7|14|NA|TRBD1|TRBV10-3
CAISDGTEAYEQYF
TGTGCCATCAGTGACGGGACAGAGGCCTACGAGCAGTACTTC
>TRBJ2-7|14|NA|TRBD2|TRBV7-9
CASSLQSGINEQYF
TGTGCCAGCAGCTTACAGAGCGGGATCAACGAGCAGTACTTC
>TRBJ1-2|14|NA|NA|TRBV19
CASSAIGGGYGYTF
TGTGCCAGTAGCGCCATTGGGGGGGGTTATGGCTACACCTTC
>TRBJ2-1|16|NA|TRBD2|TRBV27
CASSLPPTSGYNEQFF
TGTGCCAGCAGTCTCCCTCCCACTAGCGGTTACAATGAGCAGTTCTTC
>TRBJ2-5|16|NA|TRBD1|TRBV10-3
CAISESGTGRGETQYF
TGTGCCATCAGTGAGTCCGGGACAGGGCGTGGGGAGACCCAGTACTTC
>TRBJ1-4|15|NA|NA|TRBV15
CATSLQQNPNEKLFF
TGTGCCACCAGCCTCCAACAGAATCCTAATGAAAAACTGTTTTTT
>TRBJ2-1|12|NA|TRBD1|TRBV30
CAWILGGDRAFF
TGTGCCTGGATCCTCGGAGGGGACAGGGCGTTCTTC
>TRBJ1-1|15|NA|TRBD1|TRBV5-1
CASSQVGQGNTEAFF
TGCGCCAGCAGCCAGGTGGGACAGGGAAACACTGAAGCTTTCTTT
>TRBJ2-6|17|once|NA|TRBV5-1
CASSLQTGKSGANVLTF
TGCGCCAGCAGCTTGCAAACAGGGAAGTCTGGGGCCAACGTCCTGACTTTC
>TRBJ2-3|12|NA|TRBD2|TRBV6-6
CAIRRGEDTQYF
TGTGCCATCCGCCGGGGGGAAGATACGCAGTATTTT
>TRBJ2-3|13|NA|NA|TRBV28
CASTSFPTDTQYF
TGTGCCAGCACTTCTTTCCCCACAGATACGCAGTATTTT
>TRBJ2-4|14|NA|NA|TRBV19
CASTGTLAKNIQYF
TGTGCCAGTACCGGGACATTAGCCAAAAACATTCAGTACTTC
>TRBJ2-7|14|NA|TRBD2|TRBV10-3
CATCETSKSHEQYF
TGTGCCACCTGCGAGACTAGCAAATCCCACGAGCAGTACTTC
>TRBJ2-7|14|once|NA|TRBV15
CATSRGSMTAEQYF
TGTGCCACCAGCAGAGGGAGTATGACAGCAGAGCAGTACTTC
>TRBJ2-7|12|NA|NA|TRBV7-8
CASSPGSYEQYF
TGTGCCAGCAGCCCCGGCTCCTACGAGCAGTACTTC
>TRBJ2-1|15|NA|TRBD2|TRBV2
CASSSSGRSYNEQFF
TGTGCCAGCAGTTCGAGCGGGAGGTCCTACAATGAGCAGTTCTTC
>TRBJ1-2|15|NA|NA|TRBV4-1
CASSERLLGNYGYTF
TGCGCCAGCAGCGAAAGACTCCTAGGCAACTATGGCTACACCTTC
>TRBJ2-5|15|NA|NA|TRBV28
CASSFRAGQQETQYF
TGTGCCAGCAGTTTTCGGGCGGGGCAACAAGAGACCCAGTACTTC
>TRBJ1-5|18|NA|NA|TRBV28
CASSLTRWGGNSNQPQHF
TGTGCCAGCAGTCTAACCCGTTGGGGGGGGAATAGCAATCAGCCCCAGCATTTT
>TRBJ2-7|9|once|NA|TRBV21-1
CASSPGTAF
TGTGCCAGCAGCCCCGGGACAGCCTTC
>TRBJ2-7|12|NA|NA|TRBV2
CASSVSAYEQYF
TGTGCCAGCAGTGTGTCAGCCTACGAGCAGTACTTC
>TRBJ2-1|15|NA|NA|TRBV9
CASSVTGTRYNEQFF
TGTGCCAGCAGCGTGACCGGGACAAGATACAATGAGCAGTTCTTC
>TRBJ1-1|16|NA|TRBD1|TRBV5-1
CASSLAKGQTNTEAFF
TGCGCCAGCAGCTTGGCCAAGGGACAGACGAACACTGAAGCTTTCTTT
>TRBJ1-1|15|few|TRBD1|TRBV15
CATRRDRGKNTEAFF
TGTGCCACCCGAAGGGACAGGGGTAAGAACACTGAAGCTTTCTTT
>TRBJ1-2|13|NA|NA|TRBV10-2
CASSPTENYGYTF
TGCGCCAGCAGTCCGACAGAAAACTATGGCTACACCTTC
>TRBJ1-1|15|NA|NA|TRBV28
CASSPGGGLVTEAFF
TGTGCCAGCAGTCCGGGGGGCGGGCTGGTCACTGAAGCTTTCTTT
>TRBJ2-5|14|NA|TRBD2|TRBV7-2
CASSFSGKGETQYF
TGTGCCAGCAGCTTTAGCGGGAAGGGTGAGACCCAGTACTTC
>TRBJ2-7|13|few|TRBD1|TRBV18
CASSAGTGYEQYF
TGTGCCAGCTCAGCCGGGACAGGGTACGAGCAGTACTTC
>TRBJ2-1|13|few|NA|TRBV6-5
CASRLAVSHEQFF
TGTGCCAGCAGACTAGCTGTCTCACATGAGCAGTTCTTC
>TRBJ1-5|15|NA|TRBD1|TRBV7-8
CASSPSTGGAQPQHF
TGTGCCAGCAGCCCTTCGACAGGGGGTGCACAGCCCCAGCATTTT
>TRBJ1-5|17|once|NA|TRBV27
CASSLSSAGLGNQPQHF
TGTGCCAGCAGTTTATCTAGCGCTGGCCTAGGCAATCAGCCCCAGCATTTT
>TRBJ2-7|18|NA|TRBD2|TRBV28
CASSLVGSGRASSYEQYF
TGTGCCAGCAGTTTGGTGGGTAGCGGGAGGGCTAGCTCCTACGAGCAGTACTTC
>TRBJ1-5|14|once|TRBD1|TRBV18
CASSQGGHNQPQHF
TGTGCCAGCTCACAAGGGGGCCATAATCAGCCCCAGCATTTT
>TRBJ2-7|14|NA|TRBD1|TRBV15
CATSRMGQVREQYF
TGTGCCACCAGCAGAATGGGACAGGTTCGCGAGCAGTACTTC
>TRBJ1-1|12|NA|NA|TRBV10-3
CAIGGMNTEAFF
TGTGCCATCGGGGGGATGAACACTGAAGCTTTCTTT
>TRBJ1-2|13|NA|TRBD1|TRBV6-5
CASSRDRADGYTF
TGTGCCAGCAGCCGAGACAGGGCAGATGGCTACACCTTC
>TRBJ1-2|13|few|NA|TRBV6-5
CASSPPGRYGYTF
TGTGCCAGCTCCCCTCCCGGTAGATATGGCTACACCTTC
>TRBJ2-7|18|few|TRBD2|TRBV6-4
CASSDSCGGEREHYEQYF
TGTGCCAGCAGTGATTCCTGCGGGGGGGAGCGGGAGCACTACGAGCAGTACTTC
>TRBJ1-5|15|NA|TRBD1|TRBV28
CASSSWDRGNQPQHF
TGTGCCAGCAGTTCATGGGACAGGGGCAATCAGCCCCAGCATTTT
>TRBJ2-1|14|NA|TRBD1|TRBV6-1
CASSTGGGYNEQFF
TGTGCCAGCAGTACAGGGGGCGGCTACAATGAGCAGTTCTTC
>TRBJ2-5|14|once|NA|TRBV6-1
CASSGSGAGETQYF
TGTGCCAGCAGTGGTAGCGGAGCCGGGGAGACCCAGTACTTC
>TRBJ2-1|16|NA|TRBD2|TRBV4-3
CASSQDPSGRRNEQFF
TGCGCCAGCAGCCAAGATCCTAGCGGGAGGAGAAATGAGCAGTTCTTC
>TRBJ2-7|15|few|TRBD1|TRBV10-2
CASSGGTANSYEQYF
TGCGCCAGCAGTGGAGGGACAGCAAACTCCTACGAGCAGTACTTC
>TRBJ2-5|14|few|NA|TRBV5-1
CASSLGQLGETQYF
TGCGCCAGCAGCTTGGGCCAACTAGGGGAGACCCAGTACTTC